This T cell receptor beta chain was documented in a study of blood T cell repertoires in COVID-19. Study-level information: Researchers got acute and convalescent COVID-19 samples from the United States, Italy and Spain.

How the authors handled the data: Reference gene primer amplification gave nucleated cell count estimates. Only in-frame clones appear in the TCRdb table, and some are missing; sequencing was by immunoSEQ multiplex PCR. V and J calls plus clone size are reproduced from that table; the DNA served to infer D and trimming. The sample carries under 25,000 clones, roughly 73% recorded once. Input material: peripheral blood. This receptor was identified in a human donor in a cohort sampled during active or convalescent COVID-19.

The CDR3 protein is CASSLSPDRVKTGEAFF. CDR3 nucleotide sequence: TGTGCCAGCAGCTTGAGCCCGGACAGGGTAAAAACAGGTGAAGCTTTCTTT. V and J are TRBV5-4 and TRBJ1-1; 8 bases match TRBD1. Looked up from germline, CDR1 is SGHNT and CDR2 is YYREEE (reference sequence). The V gene end was trimmed by 1 base and the J gene end by 7 bases; junction bases not matched to a gene: 15. CDR3 length equals 17 residues. Supplemented by reference TRBV5-4 and TRBJ1-1, the full variable domain reads ETGVTQSPTHLIKTRGQQVTLRCSSQSGHNTVSWYQQALGQGPQFIFQYYREEENGRGNFPPRFSGLQFPNYSSELNVNALELDDSALYLCASSLSPDRVKTGEAFFGQGTRLTVV.